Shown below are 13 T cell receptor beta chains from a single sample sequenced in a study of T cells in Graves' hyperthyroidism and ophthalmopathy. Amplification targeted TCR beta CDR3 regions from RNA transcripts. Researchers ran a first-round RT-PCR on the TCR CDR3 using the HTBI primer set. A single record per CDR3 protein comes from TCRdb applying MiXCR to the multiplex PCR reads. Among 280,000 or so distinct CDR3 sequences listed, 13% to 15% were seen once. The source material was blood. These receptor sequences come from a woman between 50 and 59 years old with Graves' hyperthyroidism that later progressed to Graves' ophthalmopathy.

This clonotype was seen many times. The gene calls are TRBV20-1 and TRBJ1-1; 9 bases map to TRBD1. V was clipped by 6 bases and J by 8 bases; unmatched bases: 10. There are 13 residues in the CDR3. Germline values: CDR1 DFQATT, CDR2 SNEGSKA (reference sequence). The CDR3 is CSAIRDRDIEAFF. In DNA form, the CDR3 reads TGCAGTGCCATCCGGGACAGGGACATCGAAGCTTTCTTT.

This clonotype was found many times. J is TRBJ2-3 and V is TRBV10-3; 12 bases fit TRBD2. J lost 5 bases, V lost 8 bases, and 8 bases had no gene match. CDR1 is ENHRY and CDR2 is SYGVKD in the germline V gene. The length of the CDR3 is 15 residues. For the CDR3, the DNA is TGTGCCATCGGCGGCAGGGGACTAGCGGGAGATACGCAGTATTTT. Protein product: CAIGGRGLAGDTQYF.

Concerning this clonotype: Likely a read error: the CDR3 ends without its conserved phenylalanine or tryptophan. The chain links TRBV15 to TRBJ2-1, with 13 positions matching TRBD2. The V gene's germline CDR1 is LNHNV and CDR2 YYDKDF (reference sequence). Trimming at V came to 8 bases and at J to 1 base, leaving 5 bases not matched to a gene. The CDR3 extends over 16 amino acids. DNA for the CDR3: TGTGCCACCTTTGGGACTAGCGGGGCATCCTACAATGAGCAGTTCCTC. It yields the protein CATFGTSGASYNEQFL.

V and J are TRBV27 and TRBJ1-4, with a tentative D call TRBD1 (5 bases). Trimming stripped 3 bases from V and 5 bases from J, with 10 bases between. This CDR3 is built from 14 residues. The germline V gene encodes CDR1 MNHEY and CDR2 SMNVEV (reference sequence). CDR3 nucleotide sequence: TGTGCCAGCAGTTTTGCAGGGTTAAATGAAAAACTGTTTTTT. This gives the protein CASSFAGLNEKLFF.

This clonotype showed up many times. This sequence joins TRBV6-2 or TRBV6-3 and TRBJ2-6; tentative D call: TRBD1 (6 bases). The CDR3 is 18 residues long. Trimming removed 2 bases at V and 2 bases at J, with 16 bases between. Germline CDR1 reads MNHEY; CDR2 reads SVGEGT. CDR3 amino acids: CASSYPTHGTPGANVLTF. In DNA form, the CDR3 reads TGTGCCAGCAGTTACCCAACTCACGGGACACCTGGGGCCAACGTCCTGACTTTC.

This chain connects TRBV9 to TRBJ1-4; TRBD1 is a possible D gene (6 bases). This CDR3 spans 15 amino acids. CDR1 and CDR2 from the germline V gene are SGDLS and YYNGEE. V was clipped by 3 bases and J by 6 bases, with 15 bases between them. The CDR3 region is CASSADTGSDEKLFF. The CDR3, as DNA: TGTGCCAGCAGCGCCGACACAGGGAGCGATGAAAAACTGTTTTTT.

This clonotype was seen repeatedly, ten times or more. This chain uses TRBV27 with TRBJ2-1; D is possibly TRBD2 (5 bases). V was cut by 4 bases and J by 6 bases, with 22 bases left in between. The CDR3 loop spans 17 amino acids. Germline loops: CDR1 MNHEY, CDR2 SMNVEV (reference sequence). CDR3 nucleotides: TGTGCCAGCAGTTCTCAAGTAGCGCCTAATCGTCCCAATGAGCAGTTCTTC. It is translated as CASSSQVAPNRPNEQFF.

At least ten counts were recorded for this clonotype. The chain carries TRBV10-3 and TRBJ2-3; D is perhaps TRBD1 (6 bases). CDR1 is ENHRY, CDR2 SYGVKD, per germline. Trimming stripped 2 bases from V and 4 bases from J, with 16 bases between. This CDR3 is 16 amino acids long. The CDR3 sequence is CAISEAKGGISDTQYF. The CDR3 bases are TGTGCCATCAGTGAGGCGAAAGGGGGTATTTCAGATACGCAGTATTTT.

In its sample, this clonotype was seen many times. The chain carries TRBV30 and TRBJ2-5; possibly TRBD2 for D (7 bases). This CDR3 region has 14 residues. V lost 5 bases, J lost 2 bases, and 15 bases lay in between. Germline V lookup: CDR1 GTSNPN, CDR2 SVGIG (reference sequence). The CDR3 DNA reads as TGTGCCTGGGTTGAGGGGGGGTTTCAAGAGACCCAGTACTTC. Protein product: CAWVEGGFQETQYF.

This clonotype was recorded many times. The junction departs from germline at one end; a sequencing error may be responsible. The CDR3 bases are TGCAGCGTTAAAGATCCCGGGGCCGGGGAGCTGTTTTTT. This sequence encodes CSVKDPGAGELFF. This sequence joins TRBV29-1 and TRBJ2-2; TRBD2 might be the D (5 bases). The germline CDR1 and CDR2 sequences are SQVTM and ANQGSEA. There are 13 residues in the CDR3.

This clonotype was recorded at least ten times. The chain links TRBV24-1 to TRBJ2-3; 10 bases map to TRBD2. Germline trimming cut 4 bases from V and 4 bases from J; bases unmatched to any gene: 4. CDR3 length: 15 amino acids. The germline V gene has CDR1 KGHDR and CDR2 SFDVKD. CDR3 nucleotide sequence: TGTGCCACCAGTGAGGGTAGCGGGAGGCCAGATACGCAGTATTTT. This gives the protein CATSEGSGRPDTQYF.

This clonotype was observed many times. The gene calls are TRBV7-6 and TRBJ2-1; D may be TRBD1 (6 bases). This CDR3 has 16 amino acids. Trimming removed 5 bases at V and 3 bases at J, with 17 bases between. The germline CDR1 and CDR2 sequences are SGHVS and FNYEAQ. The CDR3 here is CASSAWAQGDYNEQFF. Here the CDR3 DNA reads TGTGCCAGCAGCGCTTGGGCACAGGGAGACTACAATGAGCAGTTCTTC.

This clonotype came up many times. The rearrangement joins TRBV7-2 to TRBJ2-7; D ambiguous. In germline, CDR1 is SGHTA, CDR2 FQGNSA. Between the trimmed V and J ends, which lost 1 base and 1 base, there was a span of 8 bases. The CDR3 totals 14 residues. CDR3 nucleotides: TGTGCCAGCAGCTTAGAGTCGGGTTCCTACGAGCAGTACTTC. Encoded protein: CASSLESGSYEQYF.